The TCR beta chain described here comes from a study of early T cells in non-severe SARS-CoV-2 infection (dated by TCRdb to the early 2020s). Regarding the study in general: TCR sequencing used bulk RNA from unsorted whole blood, so alpha and beta chains could not be paired.

The CDR3 starts with the cysteine, ends with the phenylalanine, and has 15 residues. The DNA shown is the 45-base CDR3, in frame from base 1. V is cut back by 4 bases and J by 3 bases, with 5 bases in the junction unmatched. CDR1 SGHRS and CDR2 YFSETQ are derived from the germline V gene. Points the paper makes about the study in general: VDJdb matching was skewed toward anti-spike CD8 responses and likely underestimated virus-specific expansions by missing private and CD4 specificities.

Many counts were recorded for this clonotype. The target of this receptor is not known. No base quality information exists; no much larger clone differs at one position. Receptor amplification or capture employed 5' RACE. The instrument was a NextSeq 500. To correct for sequencing error and PCR bias, the TCR library protocol tagged individual cDNA molecules with unique molecular identifiers. Both TCR alpha and beta chains were sequenced, and tight co-correlation was observed between alpha and beta sequence abundances in each sample. For the original study's pipeline: Decombinator V4 was used to annotate TCR sequences for V gene, J gene and CDR3. TCRs were defined as expanded if a significant change between any two time points was detected under a Poisson model with p below 0.0001. TCR abundances were normalised to the total number of TCRs sequenced per sample and expressed as counts per million. TRAV1-2 paired with TRAJ12, TRAJ20 or TRAJ33 defined MAIT TCRs, while TRAV10 paired with TRAJ18 defined iNKT TCRs. VDJdb, accessed 1 November 2021, was searched for CMV, EBV and SARS-CoV-2 annotated TCRs, with TCRs annotated for multiple antigens excluded. TCRdb itself trimmed the public reads at Q25 with fastp, ran MiXCR and retained productive beta chains. One record per CDR3 amino acid sequence lists the most common genes and DNA. V and J calls and clone size were set by TCRdb, not the authors. Counted in this sample were tens of thousands of distinct CDR3 sequences; around an eighth of them appeared once. Less than 4.5% of the sample rests with the top ten.

This was a case-control study nested in a cohort of healthcare workers in London, UK, who had nasopharyngeal swab PCR tests and blood samples taken every week. Healthcare workers were recruited during the week of the UK lockdown, between 23 and 31 March 2020, and followed weekly for up to 16 weeks. The sample consisted of whole blood. Recombination joined TRBV5-1 with TRBJ1-4; 8 bases in the middle match TRBD1. This TCR was recovered from an adult who was a healthcare worker with PCR-confirmed SARS-CoV-2 infection or an uninfected control (not recorded which). CDR3 reads: CASSGQGPPNEKLFF. The nucleotides read TGCGCCAGCAGCGGACAGGGACCACCTAATGAAAAACTGTTTTTT.